This T cell receptor (beta chain) comes out of a study of CD4 T cells in relation to SARS-CoV-2 and coronaviruses. Study background: The negative reference was HIV-1 Nef peptide pool or peptide-free culture.

V lost 2 bases and J lost 3; bases outside the gene matches: 3. Germline CDR1 WSHSY, CDR2 SAAADI. There are 15 residues in the CDR3. The repertoire was sequenced with immunoSEQ multiplex PCR; TCRdb's copy has only in-frame clones and lacks some. The repertoire holds more than 25,000 clones, with roughly 70% as singletons. Worth noting for this clone: Its target is not known.

CD4+ T cells from unexposed donors were obtained before the COVID-19 pandemic (2011-2018). After nine to ten days of culture, CD4+ T cells were isolated. The sequenced material came from CD4+ T cells from PBMCs, cultured in vitro. The TCR comes from a human donor in good health. The rearrangement links TRBV10-2 to TRBJ2-2; 7 nucleotides line up with TRBD1. CDR3 DNA: TGCGCCAGCAGTGAGCCGGGACAGTACACCGGGGAGCTGTTTTTT. It encodes CASSEPGQYTGELFF.